This T cell receptor beta chain derives from a study of shared clonotypes between healthy human individuals. There are 20 residues in the CDR3. Germline loops: CDR1 SGDLS, CDR2 YYNGEE. V was clipped by 0 bases and J by 0 bases, with 22 bases between them. A deep-level run was used for the assay. Sequencing was performed with immunoSEQ multiplex PCR; in TCRdb, only in-frame clones are kept and a portion is missing. The data contain fewer than 650,000 clones, less than 80% of them singletons. This clonotype originated in a woman in her thirties or forties in good health. Some clones in this sample may be carry-over from other donors' samples. The sample taken for sequencing was PBMCs. V and J are TRBV9 and TRBJ1-3, with unresolved D. CDR3 DNA sequence: TGTGCCAGCAGCGTAGGCTCTTCAAGGGCGGTACGAAGCTCTGGAAACACCATATATTTT. Protein product: CASSVGSSRAVRSSGNTIYF.